A single sample is the source of the 2 T cell receptor beta chains below, sequenced in a study of blood T cell repertoires in COVID-19. Profiling relied on immunoSEQ multiplex PCR, and the TCRdb table lists in-frame clones only, not all of them. The table records hundreds of thousands of clones, about 90% of them present only once. The sample was peripheral blood. These receptors were collected from a woman in her 50s who had recovered from COVID-19.

The chain recombines TRBV7-2 with TRBJ2-1; 7 bases match TRBD2. Germline V lookup: CDR1 SGHTA, CDR2 FQGNSA. Trimming cost V 4 bases and J 1 base; bases outside gene matches: 10. The CDR3 totals 17 residues. The CDR3 DNA follows: TGTGCCAGCAGCTCCTTCGCCCTAGCGGATTCCTACAATGAGCAGTTCTTC. Its protein is CASSSFALADSYNEQFF.

This clone has a handful of counts. The V and J genes are TRBV4-3 and TRBJ2-1; a weak D match, TRBD1 (6 bases). The length of the CDR3 is 16 residues. Trimming took off 0 bases at V and 4 bases at J, with 13 bases between the two ends. Germline lookup yields CDR1 LGHNA and CDR2 YSLEER. This chain's CDR3 is CASSQDSGTLYNEQFF. CDR3 coding DNA: TGCGCCAGCAGCCAAGATTCTGGGACACTTTACAATGAGCAGTTCTTC.